This T cell receptor (beta chain) was observed in a study of cytomegalovirus exposure and HLA in healthy donors. Study-wide points: Presence/absence results assume similar sequencing depth per donor, which may not hold. Analysis performed later found roughly 18,000 TCR beta sequences associated with HLA alleles at 0.05 false discovery rate.

13 Jbeta primers and 60 Vbeta primers were used for the PCR. Source study methods: In a later analysis, the count reached 76 million or so unique TCR beta chains, with around 10 million shared. The table came from immunoSEQ multiplex PCR; TCRdb's copy has only in-frame clones and leaves some out. The DNA gave D and trimming, while V, J and clone size come from that table. The sample lists 170,000 or so clones, about 80% occurring once. CDR3 length: 16 residues. In germline, CDR1 is SQVTM, CDR2 ANQGSEA. V dropped 2 bases and J dropped 8; count of bases not matched to a gene: 12. Comments on this clone: Its antigen is not identified.

This sequence was found in a man younger than 40 in good health and CMV-seropositive. This chain connects TRBV29-1 to TRBJ2-1; 10 nucleotides align to TRBD1. The sequencing input was PBMCs. The CDR3 sequence is CSVELSGQGVMDEQFF. The CDR3 coding sequence is TGCAGCGTTGAACTCTCAGGACAGGGGGTCATGGATGAGCAGTTCTTC.